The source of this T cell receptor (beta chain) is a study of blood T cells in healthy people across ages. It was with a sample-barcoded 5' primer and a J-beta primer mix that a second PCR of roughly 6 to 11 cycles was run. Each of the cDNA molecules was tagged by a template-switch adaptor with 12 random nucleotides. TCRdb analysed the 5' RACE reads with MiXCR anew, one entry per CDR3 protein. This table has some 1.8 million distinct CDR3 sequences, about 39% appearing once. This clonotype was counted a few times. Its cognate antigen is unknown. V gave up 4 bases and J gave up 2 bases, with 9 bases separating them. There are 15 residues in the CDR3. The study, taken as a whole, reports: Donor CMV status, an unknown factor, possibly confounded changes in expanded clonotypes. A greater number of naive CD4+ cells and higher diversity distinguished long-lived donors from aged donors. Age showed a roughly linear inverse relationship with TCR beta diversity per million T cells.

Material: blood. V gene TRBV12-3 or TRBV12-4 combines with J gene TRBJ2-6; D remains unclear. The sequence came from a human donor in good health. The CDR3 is CASSWMDAGANVLTF. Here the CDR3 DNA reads TGTGCCAGCAGTTGGATGGATGCTGGGGCCAACGTCCTGACTTTC.